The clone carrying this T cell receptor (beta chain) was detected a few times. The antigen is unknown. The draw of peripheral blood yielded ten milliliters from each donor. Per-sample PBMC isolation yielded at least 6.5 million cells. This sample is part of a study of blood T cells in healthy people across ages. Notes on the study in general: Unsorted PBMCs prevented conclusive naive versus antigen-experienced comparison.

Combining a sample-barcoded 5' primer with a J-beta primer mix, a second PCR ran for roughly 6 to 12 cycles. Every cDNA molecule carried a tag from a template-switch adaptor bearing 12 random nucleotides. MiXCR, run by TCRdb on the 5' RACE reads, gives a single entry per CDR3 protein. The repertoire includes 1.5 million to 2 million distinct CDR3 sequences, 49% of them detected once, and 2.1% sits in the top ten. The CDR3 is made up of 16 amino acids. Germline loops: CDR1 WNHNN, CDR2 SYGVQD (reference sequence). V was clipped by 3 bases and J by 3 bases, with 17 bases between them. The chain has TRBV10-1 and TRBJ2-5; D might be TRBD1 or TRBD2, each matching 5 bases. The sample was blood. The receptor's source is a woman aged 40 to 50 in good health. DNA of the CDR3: TGCGCCAGCAGTGAATACCCCGGGACGGACAAAGAGACCCAGTACTTC. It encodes CASSEYPGTDKETQYF.